The clone carrying this TCR beta chain was detected a few times. Its antigen remains unknown. This sample is part of a study of T cell repertoires in cytomegalovirus infection. TCRdb re-derived calls from the reads in MiXCR, one entry per CDR3 protein. The table lists tens of thousands of distinct CDR3 sequences, about half of them singletons. The trim removed 0 bases at V and 4 bases at J, leaving 7 bases unmatched. Germline V gives CDR1 LGHNT, CDR2 FRNRAP. The length of the CDR3 is 17 residues. Material: CD8+ T cells from cultured PBMCs, obtained from culture after CMV antigen stimulation. The clonotype comes from a human donor in good health (CMV status not recorded). Some clones in this sample may be carry-over from other donors' samples. J is TRBJ2-2 and V is TRBV12-5; 8 nucleotides line up with TRBD1. The CDR3 sequence is CASGLVWGTGITGELFF. The DNA for the CDR3 is TGTGCTAGTGGTTTGGTATGGGGGACAGGTATCACCGGGGAGCTGTTTTTT.